The 27 T cell receptor beta chains given below trace back to one sample, sequenced in a study of blood T cell repertoires in COVID-19. Produced via immunoSEQ multiplex PCR; TCRdb's table is partial and in-frame only. Of approximately 300,000 clones listed, around 92% are singletons. Specimen: peripheral blood. The receptors shown here come from a young woman with COVID-19, enrolled during active disease.

The chain combines TRBV6-5 with TRBJ2-7; 9 bases are shared with TRBD2. The CDR3 runs 14 residues. Trimming took 8 bases from V and 4 from J; bases not matched to a gene: 9. Germline CDR1 MNHEY, CDR2 SVGAGI. The CDR3 loop reads CASSHAGGMYEQYV. CDR3 bases: TGTGCCAGCTCCCATGCGGGGGGGATGTACGAGCAGTACGTC.

The chain recombines TRBV10-3 with TRBJ1-6, with a possible D match to TRBD1 (6 bases). V lost 6 bases and J lost 10, with 16 bases in between. The germline V gene has CDR1 ENHRY and CDR2 SYGVKD. This CDR3 contains 14 residues. The CDR3 protein is CAIRTQGSGSPLHF. The CDR3 region has the DNA TGTGCCATCAGGACACAGGGTTCGGGGTCACCCCTCCACTTT.

The genes are TRBV29-1 and TRBJ1-2, with D perhaps matching TRBD1 (5 bases). Per the germline V gene, CDR1 is SQVTM and CDR2 is ANQGSEA. This CDR3 has 12 residues. V lost 6 bases to trimming and J lost 2 bases, with 10 bases between them. This CDR3 is CSVGRQNYGYTF. CDR3 coding DNA: TGCAGCGTGGGAAGACAGAACTATGGCTACACCTTC.

The rearrangement links TRBV7-3 to TRBJ2-2, with a weak D call TRBD1 (6 bases). Germline V gene data show CDR1 as SGHTA and CDR2 as FQGTGA. The CDR3 runs to 15 residues. V shed 6 bases and J shed 0 bases, with 11 bases lying between them. The CDR3 spells CASSRQASNTGELFF. DNA for the CDR3: TGTGCCAGCAGTCGACAGGCTTCGAACACCGGGGAGCTGTTTTTT.

This chain connects TRBV7-6 to TRBJ2-1, with D possibly matching TRBD2 (5 bases). Trimming shortened V by 5 bases and J by 7 bases, and 18 bases separated the two germline ends. CDR3 length equals 15 residues. The germline CDR1 and CDR2 sequences are SGHVS and FNYEAQ. For the CDR3, the DNA is TGTGCCAGCAGCCCTCCCTCGGGGTTAAGGAATGAGCAGTTCTTC. Its translation is CASSPPSGLRNEQFF. The whole variable domain, remainder taken from reference TRBV7-6 and TRBJ2-1, is GAGVSQSPRYKVTKRGQDVALRCDPISGHVSLYWYRQALGQGPEFLTYFNYEAQQDKSGLPNDRFSAERPEGSISTLTIQRTEQRDSAMYRCASSPPSGLRNEQFFGPGTRLTVL.

The chain couples TRBV5-6 to TRBJ1-5; D not certain. Trimming stripped 4 bases from V and 4 bases from J, with 6 bases between. CDR1 and CDR2 (germline): SGHDT, YYEEEE. CDR3 length equals 12 residues. CDR3 sequence: CASSLPNQPQHF. The CDR3 DNA sequence: TGTGCCAGCAGCCTCCCTAATCAGCCCCAGCATTTT.

The rearrangement uses TRBV5-1 and TRBJ1-2; 7 bases are shared with TRBD1. Per germline, CDR1 SGHRS and CDR2 YFSETQ. Trimming removed 0 bases from V and 7 bases from J; junction bases left unmatched: 0. The CDR3 spans 12 residues. Written as DNA, the CDR3 is TGCGCCAGCAGCTTGGACAGGGGTGGCTACACCTTC. It is translated as CASSLDRGGYTF. Looking up the rest from reference TRBV5-1 and TRBJ1-2 gives the full variable domain: KAGVTQTPRYLIKTRGQQVTLSCSPISGHRSVSWYQQTPGQGLQFLFEYFSETQRNKGNFPGRFSGRQFSNSRSEMNVSTLELGDSALYLCASSLDRGGYTFGSGTRLTVV.

This rearrangement joins TRBV5-4 to TRBJ2-5, with a possible D match to TRBD1 (7 bases). The CDR3 is made up of 15 amino acids. Germline values: CDR1 SGHNT, CDR2 YYREEE (reference sequence). The V end lost 5 bases, the J end lost 2 bases, and 16 bases lay between the germline ends. CDR3 sequence: CASRSRTGGQETQYF. CDR3 sequence (DNA): TGTGCCAGCAGGAGTAGGACAGGAGGGCAAGAGACCCAGTACTTC.

The V gene is TRBV6-6, the J gene TRBJ1-5; weak D call: TRBD1 (5 bases). CDR1 MNHNY and CDR2 SVGAGI come from the germline V gene (reference sequence). The CDR3 runs 15 residues. Trimming shortened V by 6 bases and J by 4 bases, and 16 bases separated the two germline ends. This chain's CDR3 is CASSSRGRGNQPQHF. The CDR3 region has the DNA TGTGCCAGCAGCTCGAGGGGACGGGGGAATCAGCCCCAGCATTTT.

The rearrangement uses TRBV5-1 and TRBJ2-6; D is unclear. The V gene lost 4 bases and the J gene lost 5 bases, with 7 bases spanning the gap. Germline V CDR1 and CDR2: SGHRS, YFSETQ. The CDR3 totals 13 residues. The CDR3 is CASSPRRANVLTF. The CDR3 nucleotides read TGCGCCAGCAGCCCTAGGAGGGCCAACGTCCTGACTTTC.

This rearrangement joins TRBV5-1 to TRBJ2-1, with TRBD2 as a possible D gene (7 bases). V lost 4 bases and J lost 8, with 19 bases in between. CDR1 is SGHRS, CDR2 YFSETQ, per germline. This CDR3 spans 15 amino acids. The CDR3 coding sequence is TGCGCCAGCAGCCCCTGGGGGGGCGGAGGGGATGAGCAGTTCTTC. The encoded protein is CASSPWGGGGDEQFF. Full variable domain (outside the CDR3, taken from reference TRBV5-1 and TRBJ2-1): KAGVTQTPRYLIKTRGQQVTLSCSPISGHRSVSWYQQTPGQGLQFLFEYFSETQRNKGNFPGRFSGRQFSNSRSEMNVSTLELGDSALYLCASSPWGGGGDEQFFGPGTRLTVL.

This clone has only a few counts. This sequence joins TRBV19 and TRBJ2-5; D remains unclear. Germline V gene sequence: CDR1 LNHDA, CDR2 SQIVND (reference sequence). With 5 bases removed from V and 1 base from J, the gap between germline ends came to 8 bases. The CDR3 covers 13 residues. Written as DNA, the CDR3 is TGTGCCAGTAGTCCCCGGGTCCAAGAGACCCAGTACTTC. Translation: CASSPRVQETQYF.

The chain is built from TRBV29-1 and TRBJ2-6, with D perhaps matching TRBD2 (6 bases). Deletions cut 4 bases from V and 0 bases from J, with 19 bases between. The CDR3 sequence is 18 residues long. Looked up from germline, CDR1 is SQVTM and CDR2 is ANQGSEA. The CDR3 here is CSVALRDSLRSGANVLTF. The CDR3 coding sequence is TGCAGCGTTGCCTTAAGGGACTCCCTCCGCTCTGGGGCCAACGTCCTGACTTTC.

V is TRBV10-3 and J is TRBJ1-5; tentative D call: TRBD1 (5 bases). Per germline, CDR1 ENHRY and CDR2 SYGVKD. The CDR3 loop spans 13 amino acids. V lost 2 bases and J lost 11, with 13 bases in between. CDR3 amino acids: CAISEVGGLAQHF. CDR3 nucleotide sequence: TGTGCCATCAGTGAGGTGGGGGGTTTGGCCCAGCATTTT.

The chain is built from TRBV3-1 (or the pseudogene TRBV3-2) and TRBJ1-3; a weak D match, TRBD1 (6 bases). Germline CDR1 LGHDT, CDR2 YNNKEL (reference sequence). The CDR3 is 14 amino acids. Trimming left V 1 base short and J 4 bases short, with 8 bases between. The CDR3 spells CASSQGTGGNTIYF. The CDR3 DNA sequence: TGTGCCAGCAGCCAAGGCACAGGGGGAAACACCATATATTTT.

V gene TRBV5-1 combines with J gene TRBJ2-5; a possible D gene is TRBD2 (6 bases). Per germline, CDR1 SGHRS and CDR2 YFSETQ. The CDR3 consists of 15 residues. Trimming left V 0 bases short and J 1 base short, with 10 bases between. The DNA for the CDR3 is TGCGCCAGCAGCTTGGGCGCGCGGGGCCAAGAGACCCAGTACTTC. This gives the protein CASSLGARGQETQYF.

The rearrangement uses TRBV6-5 and TRBJ1-3, with D possibly TRBD1 on 5 matching bases. Per germline, CDR1 MNHEY and CDR2 SVGAGI. CDR3 length: 15 amino acids. V shed 6 bases and J shed 2 bases, with 14 bases lying between them. CDR3 in amino acids: CASRPQGGTGNTIYF. CDR3 coding DNA: TGTGCCAGCAGACCGCAGGGAGGCACTGGAAACACCATATATTTT.

The chain recombines TRBV19 with TRBJ1-1, with 8 bases aligning to TRBD1. In germline, CDR1 is LNHDA, CDR2 SQIVND (reference sequence). The CDR3 extends over 13 amino acids. J was trimmed by 2 bases and V by 5 bases; bases with no gene match: 1. CDR3 loop: CASSDRGNTEAFF. The CDR3 nucleotides read TGTGCCAGTAGTGACAGGGGAAACACTGAAGCTTTCTTT.

The chain employs TRBV3-1 (or the pseudogene TRBV3-2) and TRBJ1-2, with unresolved D. With 0 bases removed from V and 3 bases from J, the gap between germline ends came to 8 bases. CDR1 is LGHDT, CDR2 YNNKEL, per germline (reference sequence). The CDR3 is 14 residues long. DNA for the CDR3: TGTGCCAGCAGCCAAGATTTTTCCTACTATGGCTACACCTTC. Protein: CASSQDFSYYGYTF.

CDR3 amino acids: CASSPGTGPLYF. The CDR3 bases are TGTGCCAGCAGCCCCGGGACAGGCCCGCTGTACTTC. The chain links TRBV11-2 to TRBJ2-7; the match to TRBD1 covers 8 bases. The CDR3 consists of 12 residues. Trimming took 5 bases from V and 12 from J; bases not matched to a gene: 9. Germline values: CDR1 SGHAT, CDR2 FQNNGV.

The V call is TRBV9, the J call TRBJ2-1, with D uncertain. The CDR3 has 13 amino acids. V was cut by 4 bases and J by 2 bases, with 7 bases left in between. CDR1 and CDR2 from the germline V gene are SGDLS and YYNGEE. The CDR3, as DNA: TGTGCCAGCAGCTCCGGTACCTACAATGAGCAGTTCTTC. Protein product: CASSSGTYNEQFF.

This chain links TRBV5-1 with TRBJ2-1; 7 bases align to TRBD2. The CDR3 contains 15 residues. Trimming cost V 0 bases and J 7 bases; bases outside gene matches: 7. CDR1 is SGHRS, CDR2 YFSETQ, per germline. The CDR3 DNA reads TGCGCCAGCAGCTTGGGTGCGGGGGTGGGTAATGAGCAGTTCTTC. The encoded protein is CASSLGAGVGNEQFF.

This sequence joins TRBV11-2 and TRBJ2-3; weak D call: TRBD2 (6 bases). The germline V gene encodes CDR1 SGHAT and CDR2 FQNNGV. The CDR3 spans 15 residues. V lost 2 bases to trimming and J lost 1 base, with 10 bases between them. In DNA form, the CDR3 reads TGTGCCAGCAGCTTATTTATAGCGGGCACAGATACGCAGTATTTT. Protein sequence: CASSLFIAGTDTQYF.

V usage is TRBV4-1 and J usage is TRBJ1-1; tentative D call: TRBD1 (5 bases). CDR1 and CDR2 from the germline V gene are MGHRA and YSYEKL. V lost 4 bases and J 0 bases, leaving 15 bases between the germline ends. The CDR3 is made up of 16 amino acids. CDR3 in DNA: TGCGCCAGCAGCCCCGGGGGGGGGTACATGAACACTGAAGCTTTCTTT. It encodes CASSPGGGYMNTEAFF.

This chain links TRBV5-4 with TRBJ2-5; tentatively, D is TRBD2 (7 bases). The CDR3 covers 14 residues. Per germline, CDR1 SGHNT and CDR2 YYREEE (reference sequence). The V end was cut by 1 base, the J end by 5 bases, with 12 bases between. CDR3 loop: CASSLRGAVETQYF. The CDR3 nucleotides read TGTGCCAGCAGCTTGCGGGGGGCTGTGGAGACCCAGTACTTC.

This clone turned up a few times. V gene TRBV24-1 combines with J gene TRBJ2-3, with D possibly being TRBD2 (5 bases). Germline V lookup: CDR1 KGHDR, CDR2 SFDVKD. This CDR3 is 12 amino acids long. V lost 9 bases and J lost 5, with 11 bases in between. CDR3: CATRGEGDTQYF. CDR3 bases: TGTGCCACCCGGGGAGAGGGAGATACGCAGTATTTT.

V and J are TRBV7-2 and TRBJ1-3, with D maybe TRBD1 (6 bases). Trimming removed 0 bases at V and 1 base at J, with 10 bases between. Germline CDR1 is SGHTA and CDR2 is FQGNSA. CDR3 length: 16 residues. The CDR3 DNA reads TGTGCCAGCAGCTTAGCGGCAGGGGCATCTGGAAACACCATATATTTT. This translates into CASSLAAGASGNTIYF.